This TCR beta chain was obtained from a study of shared clonotypes between healthy human individuals. Study overall: Researchers drew samples from a couple of women and three men aged 18 to 49. CD4 naive cells filled three plates per donor, CD4 memory three, CD8 naive two and CD8 memory one. Study-wide results and limits: Shared clonotypes: 4.5% to 6% naive CD4, roughly 4% naive CD8, over 2% memory CD4, approximately 0.41% memory CD8. Generally, estimated richness proved larger in naive subsets than it did in memory subsets.

The assay was immunoSEQ multiplex PCR, and TCRdb's table has in-frame clones only and misses some. Found here are hundreds of thousands of clones, 95% to 96% of them singletons; the top ten hold 0.09% to 0.13%. As for this clone: Antigen specificity is unknown.

The naive CD8 fraction comprised CD45RO-negative cells positively selected for CCR7 and excluded terminally differentiated effector memory CD45RA+ cells. The source of this sequence is a woman younger than 45 in good health. Sequenced: naive CD8+ T cells sorted from blood.

In nucleotides, the CDR3 is TGCGCCAGCAGCTTGATCCCCGGGACTGGGGCTCTCCAAGAGACCCAGTACTTC. Amino acid sequence: CASSLIPGTGALQETQYF. The rearrangement uses TRBV5-1 and TRBJ2-5; D possibly corresponds to TRBD2 (6 bases). Germline V CDR1 and CDR2: SGHRS, YFSETQ. This CDR3 region has 18 residues. Trimming removed 1 base at V and 1 base at J, with 20 bases between.